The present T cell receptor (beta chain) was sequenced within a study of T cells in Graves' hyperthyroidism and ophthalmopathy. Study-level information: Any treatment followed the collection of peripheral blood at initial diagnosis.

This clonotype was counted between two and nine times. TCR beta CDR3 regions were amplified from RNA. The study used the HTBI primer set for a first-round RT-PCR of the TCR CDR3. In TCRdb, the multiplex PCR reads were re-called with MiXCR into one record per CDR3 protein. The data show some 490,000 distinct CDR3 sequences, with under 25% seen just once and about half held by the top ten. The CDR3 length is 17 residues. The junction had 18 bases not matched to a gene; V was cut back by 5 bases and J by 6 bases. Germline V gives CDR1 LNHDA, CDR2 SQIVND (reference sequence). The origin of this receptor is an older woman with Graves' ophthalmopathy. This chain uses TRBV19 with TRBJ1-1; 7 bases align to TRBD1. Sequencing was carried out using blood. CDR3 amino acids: CASSPGGGGGRHAEAFF. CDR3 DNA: TGTGCCAGTAGTCCCGGCGGAGGGGGCGGCCGTCATGCTGAAGCTTTCTTT.